Listed below are T cell receptor beta chains from one sample, sequenced in a study of CD8 T cells in Susac syndrome. One entry per CDR3 protein results from TCRdb running MiXCR on the immunoSEQ multiplex PCR reads. The repertoire holds roughly 190,000 distinct CDR3 sequences, 93% seen once, with about 0.1% in the top ten. The sample was CD4+ T cells from PBMCs. The receptor source for this set is a human donor in good health. The CDR3 runs from the conserved cysteine through the conserved F or W.

>TRBJ1-5|TRBV7-9
CASSLALAYREDQPQHF
>TRBJ1-2|TRBV7-2
CASSLDRGPWIYTF
>TRBJ1-5|TRBV4-1
CASSQDIGGRSLGQPQHF
>TRBJ2-7|TRBV2
CASSEGGGQFYEQYF
>TRBJ2-3|TRBV12-3/TRBV12-4
CASSPQGGLGTDTQYF
>TRBJ1-2|TRBV28
CASSQTGYGYTF
>TRBJ2-6|TRBV19
CAGSTFQQSSGANVLTF
>TRBJ1-1|TRBV29-1
CSVHLRGTEAFF
>TRBJ2-5|TRBV5-1
CASSLDIRQETQYF
>TRBJ2-7|TRBV28
CASSKGQAEQYF
>TRBJ1-3|TRBV3-1
CASSHSGMSSGNTIYF
>TRBJ2-3|TRBV21-1
CASEKRGFTDTQYF